This T cell receptor beta chain was sequenced during a study of tumor-infiltrating lymphocytes in primary liver carcinoma. Study-level background: Lesions, classed as T1-T3 N0M0, spanned roughly 4.2 to 10 cm across.

Co-extracting RNA and DNA was done with about 20-34 mg of unsorted bulk tissue as input. The patients had histopathologically diagnosed primary liver carcinoma, and their disease was treated by surgical resection. The CDR3 is 12 amino acids. The germline V gene has CDR1 SQVTM and CDR2 ANQGSEA. Trimming removed 4 bases from V and 6 bases from J, with 9 bases in between. Only a few counts were recorded for this clonotype. The antigen is undetermined. Whole-study findings and limits: Tumor top-250-clone fractions significantly exceeded those of blood (p = 0.039).

Making TCR beta cDNA involved around 520 ng total RNA and a constant-region primer. Modified slightly, ARM-PCR produced TCR beta libraries over three nested multiplex PCR rounds. Two initial PCR rounds of 10 to 11 cycles each paired TRBV1-TRBV30 forward primers with a C-beta reverse primer. MiXCR was run by TCRdb on the multiplex PCR reads, yielding one entry per CDR3 protein. The sample has roughly 32,000 distinct CDR3 sequences; 71% are singletons. Sequencing was performed on liver tumor tissue from sampling region 3. The subset here: tumor region T3, left-lateral pole. The chain has TRBV29-1 and TRBJ2-2; tentatively, D is TRBD1 (7 bases). This sequence was found in a woman in her twenties or thirties with primary liver carcinoma and hepatitis B virus infection. The CDR3 loop reads CSVGRGAGELFF. As DNA, the CDR3 is TGCAGCGTTGGCAGGGGGGCCGGGGAGCTGTTTTTT.